This T cell receptor (beta chain) was obtained from a study of identical twins. V shed 3 bases and J shed 4 bases, with 10 bases lying between them. The CDR3 is made up of 13 amino acids. A universal primer site was created by template switching, with the cDNA bearing unique molecular identifiers. TCRdb analysed the 5' RACE reads with MiXCR anew, one entry per CDR3 protein. Among 450,000 or so distinct CDR3 sequences listed, less than 25% were seen once. This clonotype has a handful of counts. The data also belong to a second study, concerning T cells expressing NK-cell markers.

The TCR comes from a woman aged 18-35 years in good health. The chain couples TRBV12-3 or TRBV12-4 to TRBJ2-7, with TRBD2 as a possible D gene (6 bases). The sample consisted of CD4+ T cells sorted from blood. CDR3 nucleotide sequence: TGTGCCAGCAGTTTCCGGGACTTGTACGAGCAGTACTTC. Translating gives CASSFRDLYEQYF.